These 28 T cell receptor beta chains share one sample of origin, sequenced in a study of blood T cells in healthy people across ages. A second roughly 6 to 11 cycle PCR used barcoded and J-beta primers. TCRdb re-called the 5' RACE reads with MiXCR, one entry per CDR3 protein. The repertoire holds about 1.5 million distinct CDR3 sequences, with around 40% as singletons. The material sequenced was blood. The receptors were sampled from a woman aged 18-29 years in good health.

The chain is built from TRBV12-3 or TRBV12-4 and TRBJ2-1; TRBD1 matches at 9 bases. The assigned J gene may be wrong: the sequence end matches TRBJ2-7 better. This CDR3 contains 15 residues. The CDR3 sequence is CASSLYRGLRNEQYF. CDR3 in DNA: TGTGCCAGCAGTTTGTACAGGGGGCTTCGCAATGAGCAGTACTTC.

V gene TRBV3-1 combines with J gene TRBJ1-5, with a possible D match to TRBD1 (6 bases). Deletions cut 6 bases from V and 6 bases from J, with 15 bases between. Germline CDR1 LGHDT, CDR2 YNNKEL (reference sequence). The CDR3 spans 14 residues. The CDR3: CASSPPGQFQPQHF. The DNA of the CDR3 is TGTGCCAGCAGTCCTCCGGGACAATTTCAGCCCCAGCATTTT.

Notes on this clonotype: At one of its ends the junction is not consistent with the germline gene, which may arise from a read error. The rearrangement links TRBV7-2 to TRBJ1-6, with no clear D. CDR1 SGHTA and CDR2 FQGNSA come from the germline V gene. This CDR3 has 12 amino acids. Here the CDR3 DNA reads TGTGCCTGCAGCTCGTATAATTCACCCCTCCACTTT. Translated: CACSSYNSPLHF.

In this sample, this clonotype turned up a few times. The chain is built from TRBV2 and TRBJ2-1; TRBD2 matches at 15 bases. This CDR3 has 18 amino acids. Germline CDR1 SNHLY, CDR2 FYNNEI. The junction had 16 bases not matched to a gene; V was cut back by 9 bases and J by 7 bases. For the CDR3, the DNA is TGTGCCAGTAGCCAAGGACTAGCGGGAGGGCCTGGTTGGAATGAGCAGTTCTTC. It is translated as CASSQGLAGGPGWNEQFF.

This clonotype was seen more than once but under ten times. This sequence joins TRBV28 and TRBJ2-1; TRBD2 agrees at 13 bases. The CDR3 runs 17 residues. The junction had 7 bases not matched to a gene; V was cut back by 2 bases and J by 6 bases. The germline V gene encodes CDR1 MDHEN and CDR2 SYDVKM. CDR3 loop: CASSLARLAGGGNEQFF. The CDR3, as DNA: TGTGCCAGCAGTTTAGCCCGACTAGCGGGAGGTGGCAATGAGCAGTTCTTC.

This clonotype has a handful of counts. The V and J genes are TRBV6-5 and TRBJ2-3, with D maybe TRBD2 (7 bases). Trimming removed 3 bases from V and 5 bases from J, with 15 bases in between. Germline V gene lookup returns CDR1 MNHEY and CDR2 SVGAGI. The CDR3 is 15 residues long. In DNA form, the CDR3 reads TGTGCCAGCAGTTATCACAGGCGGGGGCTAGATACGCAGTATTTT. Protein sequence: CASSYHRRGLDTQYF.

This clonotype has a handful of counts. J is TRBJ2-1 and V is TRBV27; the D gene could be TRBD1 or TRBD2 (5 bases each). The CDR3 is 12 residues long. V was trimmed by 6 bases and J by 5 bases, leaving 8 bases between them. Germline loops: CDR1 MNHEY, CDR2 SMNVEV (reference sequence). Here the CDR3 reads CASRRGDNEQFF. CDR3 nucleotide sequence: TGTGCCAGCAGGCGAGGGGACAATGAGCAGTTCTTC.

This clonotype was counted at least ten times. The CDR3 here is CASTPSVGNGYTF. Here the CDR3 DNA reads TGTGCCAGCACCCCATCGGTAGGGAATGGCTACACCTTC. V usage is TRBV12-3 or TRBV12-4 and J usage is TRBJ1-2; D unresolved. Deletions cut 7 bases from V and 6 bases from J, with 15 bases between. The CDR3 is 13 amino acids.

The chain couples TRBV4-1 to TRBJ2-1, with D possibly being TRBD1 or TRBD2 (6 bases each). Trimming took 0 bases from V and 9 from J, leaving 18 bases between them. The CDR3 has 16 amino acids. Per germline, CDR1 MGHRA and CDR2 YSYEKL. This CDR3 is CASSQDTGALSGEQFF. The CDR3 DNA sequence: TGCGCCAGCAGCCAAGATACGGGGGCCCTCAGCGGTGAGCAGTTCTTC.

The V call is TRBV7-2, the J call TRBJ1-3, with D unresolved. This CDR3 spans 15 amino acids. Per germline, CDR1 SGHTA and CDR2 FQGNSA. Trimming cost V 6 bases and J 0 bases, with 12 bases left between them. The CDR3 coding sequence is TGTGCCAGCAGTCTCGCACTGAACTCTGGAAACACCATATATTTT. Residues: CASSLALNSGNTIYF.

This clonotype was seen more than once but under ten times. The chain links TRBV15 to TRBJ2-7; D is undetermined. Germline V gene data show CDR1 as LNHNV and CDR2 as YYDKDF (reference sequence). Between the trimmed V and J ends, which lost 2 bases and 2 bases, there was a span of 4 bases. The CDR3 extends over 12 amino acids. CDR3 in amino acids: CATSRSPYEQYF. For the CDR3, the DNA is TGTGCCACCAGCAGAAGCCCCTACGAGCAGTACTTC.

This clonotype was seen only a few times. The chain has TRBV10-3 and TRBJ2-3; TRBD2 matches at 7 bases. This CDR3 is built from 15 residues. V shed 2 bases, J shed 2 bases, and the junction held 4 bases outside the gene matches. Per germline, CDR1 ENHRY and CDR2 SYGVKD. The CDR3 protein is CAISETREATDTQYF. Written as DNA, the CDR3 is TGTGCCATCAGTGAGACTCGGGAGGCCACAGATACGCAGTATTTT.

This clonotype was counted a few times. This chain connects TRBV13 to TRBJ2-7; D is unclear. CDR1 and CDR2 (germline): PRHDT, FYEKMQ (reference sequence). This CDR3 has 14 residues. With 4 bases removed from V and 1 base from J, the gap between germline ends came to 11 bases. The CDR3 DNA reads as TGTGCCAGCAGCTCAAGGCTAGGATCCTACGAGCAGTACTTC. Its translation: CASSSRLGSYEQYF.

In its sample, this clonotype was seen a few times. The chain employs TRBV7-2 and TRBJ1-4; 8 nucleotides match TRBD1. CDR1 is SGHTA and CDR2 is FQGNSA in the germline V gene. This CDR3 spans 15 amino acids. Unmatched junction bases numbered 12, after V lost 5 bases and J lost 10 bases. CDR3 sequence (DNA): TGTGCCAGCAGCAGAGAGCGACAGGGGTATGGAAAACTGTTTTTT. The encoded protein is CASSRERQGYGKLFF.

This sequence joins TRBV29-1 and TRBJ1-6, with 9 bases aligning to TRBD1. Trimming removed 6 bases from V and 14 bases from J; junction bases left unmatched: 11. Germline loops: CDR1 SQVTM, CDR2 ANQGSEA. The CDR3 is 13 amino acids. CDR3 in amino acids: CSVGTGYGGALHF. CDR3 nucleotide sequence: TGCAGCGTAGGGACAGGGTACGGAGGGGCCCTCCACTTT.

The table lists this clonotype with many counts. This chain connects TRBV29-1 to TRBJ2-3; D might be TRBD1 (7 bases). This CDR3 is 11 amino acids long. V was shortened by 6 bases and J by 6 bases, with 10 bases between the two germline ends. CDR1 and CDR2 (germline): SQVTM, ANQGSEA. For the CDR3, the DNA is TGCAGCGTGGAGGGGGCGGATACGCAGTATTTT. Translating gives CSVEGADTQYF.

This clonotype was observed a handful of times. The genes are TRBV9 and TRBJ2-1; a possible D gene is TRBD1 (7 bases). There are 16 residues in the CDR3. The germline V gene has CDR1 SGDLS and CDR2 YYNGEE. Trimming took off 0 bases at V and 7 bases at J, with 17 bases between the two ends. This CDR3 is CASSVGGLQGRNEQFF. For the CDR3, the DNA is TGTGCCAGCAGCGTAGGCGGCCTACAGGGGAGGAATGAGCAGTTCTTC.

The chain couples TRBV12-3 or TRBV12-4 to TRBJ1-4, with a tentative D call TRBD1 (6 bases). The CDR3 is made up of 15 amino acids. V was clipped by 4 bases and J by 7 bases, with 16 bases between them. The chain's CDR3 is CASSSGQPVVEKLFF. CDR3 DNA sequence: TGTGCCAGCAGTTCAGGACAGCCAGTAGTTGAAAAACTGTTTTTT.

V is TRBV30 and J is TRBJ2-5; unclear D gene. Trimming took off 2 bases at V and 0 bases at J, with 4 bases between the two ends. There are 12 residues in the CDR3. CDR1 is GTSNPN and CDR2 is SVGIG in the germline V gene (reference sequence). The CDR3 region has the DNA TGTGCCTGGAGTTTTTACCAAGAGACCCAGTACTTC. As protein: CAWSFYQETQYF. The entire variable domain, with the rest obtained from reference TRBV30 and TRBJ2-5, is as follows: SQTIHQWPATLVQPVGSPLSLECTVEGTSNPNLYWYRQAAGRGLQLLFYSVGIGQISSEVPQNLSASRPQDRQFILSSKKLLLSDSGFYLCAWSFYQETQYFGPGTRLLVL.

The chain recombines TRBV6-2 or TRBV6-3 with TRBJ2-1, with TRBD1 identical over 9 bases. This CDR3 region has 18 residues. In germline, CDR1 is MNHEY, CDR2 SVGEGT. V lost 8 bases to trimming and J lost 1 base; unmatched junction nucleotides: 15. The chain's CDR3 is CASAPATGGVVSYNEQFF. The CDR3 coding sequence is TGTGCCAGCGCCCCGGCCACAGGGGGCGTCGTGTCCTACAATGAGCAGTTCTTC.

This sequence joins TRBV12-3 or TRBV12-4 and TRBJ2-5; 15 bases map to TRBD2. The V and J ends lost 6 bases and 5 bases, in that order; junction bases with no gene match: 4. The CDR3 covers 15 residues. The CDR3 nucleotides are TGTGCCAGCAGGCCGGGACTAGCGGGAGGTGAGACCCAGTACTTC. Amino acids: CASRPGLAGGETQYF.

This clonotype was seen only a few times. This CDR3 reads CASRSTGANIQYF. In DNA, the CDR3 is TGTGCCAGCAGGTCCACGGGCGCAAACATTCAGTACTTC. V usage is TRBV12-3 or TRBV12-4 and J usage is TRBJ2-4; D is undetermined. The germline V and J ends were trimmed by 6 bases and 6 bases, with 12 bases remaining between them. The length of the CDR3 is 13 residues.

The table lists this clonotype with a few counts. This sequence joins TRBV5-1 and TRBJ2-5; D ambiguous. The CDR3 extends over 14 amino acids. Between the trimmed V and J ends, which lost 4 bases and 1 base, there was a span of 11 bases. Germline V gene lookup returns CDR1 SGHRS and CDR2 YFSETQ. The CDR3 sequence: CASSALDPQETQYF. As DNA, the CDR3 is TGCGCCAGCAGCGCACTGGATCCCCAAGAGACCCAGTACTTC.

The chain recombines TRBV12-3 or TRBV12-4 with TRBJ2-1, with TRBD2 identical over 8 bases. The trim removed 5 bases at V and 4 bases at J, leaving 13 bases unmatched. The CDR3 has 17 residues. CDR3 sequence reads: CASSVSGSGKHYNEQFF. DNA of the CDR3: TGTGCCAGCAGTGTTTCCGGTAGCGGGAAGCATTACAATGAGCAGTTCTTC.

The V and J genes are TRBV7-8 and TRBJ1-4, with 7 bases matching TRBD1. The length of the CDR3 is 15 residues. From germline, CDR1 is SGHVS and CDR2 FQNEAQ. Unmatched junction bases numbered 8, after V lost 2 bases and J lost 8 bases. The CDR3 DNA reads TGTGCCAGCAGCTTATGGCAGGGGGGTGAAGAAAAACTGTTTTTT. Its translation: CASSLWQGGEEKLFF. The variable domain in full, completed from reference TRBV7-8 and TRBJ1-4, reads GAGVSQSPRYKVAKRGQDVALRCDPISGHVSLFWYQQALGQGPEFLTYFQNEAQLDKSGLPSDRFFAERPEGSVSTLKIQRTQQEDSAVYLCASSLWQGGEEKLFFGSGTQLSVL.

This clonotype was counted many times. The rearrangement links TRBV20-1 to TRBJ2-1; a weak D match, TRBD2 (6 bases). From germline, CDR1 is DFQATT and CDR2 SNEGSKA (reference sequence). This CDR3 has 12 residues. V gave up 6 bases and J gave up 8 bases, with 14 bases separating them. CDR3 bases: TGCAGTGCCATTCCAGGGACTCATGAGCAGTTCTTC. Its translation: CSAIPGTHEQFF.

This chain joins TRBV7-2 and TRBJ2-2; TRBD1 matches 9 bases. Germline V gene data show CDR1 as SGHTA and CDR2 as FQGNSA. V dropped 6 bases and J dropped 9; count of bases not matched to a gene: 14. This CDR3 comprises 16 residues. The chain's CDR3 is CASSAVGTGISRELFF. The CDR3 nucleotides read TGTGCCAGCAGTGCCGTAGGGACAGGGATTTCCCGGGAGCTGTTTTTT.

J is TRBJ2-7 and V is TRBV19, with 7 bases aligning to TRBD1. The CDR3 loop spans 13 amino acids. Germline V gene lookup returns CDR1 LNHDA and CDR2 SQIVND (reference sequence). V lost 7 bases and J lost 3; bases outside the gene matches: 6. CDR3 DNA: TGTGCCAGTAAAGGGACAGCGCTCTACGAGCAGTACTTC. Its protein product is CASKGTALYEQYF. The whole variable domain, filled in from reference TRBV19 and TRBJ2-7, reads DGGITQSPKYLFRKEGQNVTLSCEQNLNHDAMYWYRQDPGQGLRLIYYSQIVNDFQKGDIAEGYSVSREKKESFPLTVTSAQKNPTAFYLCASKGTALYEQYFGPGTRLTVT.